These 9 T cell receptor beta chains were all obtained from the same sample, sequenced in a study of Tregs in tolerant kidney transplant recipients (dated by TCRdb to about 2019). The transplants used related donors with nonmyeloablative bone marrow transplantation, and mixed chimerism in the human trials was transient. Library preparation employed the immunoSEQ multiplex PCR assay. The table was pulled from immuneACCESS by TCRdb, which kept in-frame rearrangements only. Such tables lose some clones; where checked, under half of the loss comes from unresolved V genes, and the rest has no known cause. The sample table contains roughly 52,000 clones; only one count was recorded for over 80% of them. The top ten constitute 15% of the sample. The sequencing here drew on CD8+ T cells from blood (PBMCs), taken 24 months after the transplant. These receptor sequences come from a human patient who received a combined kidney and bone marrow transplant. In patients who had a transplant, some T cells may come from the graft donor.

The chain employs TRBV7-3 and TRBJ2-3, with a tentative D call TRBD2 (5 bases). The germline gives CDR1 SGHTA, CDR2 FQGTGA. V dropped 5 bases and J dropped 2 bases, with 11 bases sitting between them. CDR3 length: 14 amino acids. This CDR3 reads CASSITGITDTQYF. The DNA of the CDR3 is TGTGCCAGCAGCATTACGGGAATCACAGATACGCAGTATTTT.

The chain employs TRBV30 and TRBJ2-7; the D gene is possibly TRBD2 (5 bases). Germline V lookup: CDR1 GTSNPN, CDR2 SVGIG (reference sequence). This CDR3 spans 13 amino acids. Trimming cost V 0 bases and J 2 bases, with 8 bases left between them. CDR3 DNA: TGTGCCTGGAGTGTACTCGGGGCCTACGAGCAGTACTTC. Translating gives CAWSVLGAYEQYF. Full variable domain (missing parts from reference TRBV30 and TRBJ2-7): SQTIHQWPATLVQPVGSPLSLECTVEGTSNPNLYWYRQAAGRGLQLLFYSVGIGQISSEVPQNLSASRPQDRQFILSSKKLLLSDSGFYLCAWSVLGAYEQYFGPGTRLTVT.

The chain recombines TRBV7-9 with TRBJ2-1; D might be TRBD1 (5 bases). Per germline, CDR1 SEHNR and CDR2 FQNEAQ (reference sequence). V gave up 4 bases and J gave up 7 bases, with 8 bases separating them. The CDR3 is 12 amino acids. The DNA for the CDR3 is TGTGCCAGCAGCTCGCAGGGAAATGAGCAGTTCTTC. Translation: CASSSQGNEQFF.

V and J are TRBV16 and TRBJ2-1; TRBD2 is a possible D gene (5 bases). CDR1 KGHSY and CDR2 FQNENV come from the germline V gene. The CDR3 runs to 12 residues. V lost 4 bases and J 9 bases, leaving 10 bases between the germline ends. This CDR3 is CASSLALGEQFF. In DNA, the CDR3 is TGTGCCAGCAGCCTAGCACTAGGTGAGCAGTTCTTC.

The chain links TRBV4-2 to TRBJ1-5; D call uncertain. This CDR3 is built from 15 residues. CDR1 LGHNA and CDR2 YNFKEQ come from the germline V gene. V lost 4 bases and J 9 bases, leaving 19 bases between the germline ends. The CDR3 nucleotides read TGTGCCAGCAGCCCAATATCCAGTGAGAGGAGGCCCCAGCATTTT. It encodes CASSPISSERRPQHF.

The V call is TRBV7-6, the J call TRBJ2-5; 7 nucleotides line up with TRBD1. CDR1 and CDR2 from the germline V gene are SGHVS and FNYEAQ. V dropped 3 bases and J dropped 1; count of bases not matched to a gene: 8. There are 16 residues in the CDR3. CDR3 sequence (DNA): TGTGCCAGCAGCTTCGGGACAGACGATGCCCAAGAGACCCAGTACTTC. This encodes CASSFGTDDAQETQYF.

V gene TRBV7-8 combines with J gene TRBJ2-5, with 8 positions matching TRBD1. The J call may be wrong; the DNA end is better matched by TRBJ2-7. CDR3 length: 14 residues. Per the germline V gene, CDR1 is SGHVS and CDR2 is FQNEAQ. CDR3 sequence reads: CASSLVTGAHEQYF. The CDR3 DNA sequence: TGTGCCAGCAGCTTAGTGACAGGGGCCCACGAGCAGTACTTC.

This clone was found a few times. The rearrangement links TRBV29-1 to TRBJ2-1, with TRBD2 matching over 7 bases. This CDR3 has 11 amino acids. The germline CDR1 and CDR2 sequences are SQVTM and ANQGSEA. The trim removed 4 bases at V and 12 bases at J, leaving 6 bases unmatched. The CDR3 coding sequence is TGCAGCGTTGTGGCGGTAGCGGGGCAGTTCTTC. It specifies CSVVAVAGQFF.

V usage is TRBV6-5 and J usage is TRBJ2-7; 7 bases fit TRBD1. V was clipped by 5 bases and J by 12 bases; unmatched bases: 19. The CDR3 runs 15 residues. Germline values: CDR1 MNHEY, CDR2 SVGAGI. CDR3 protein: CASSPRDPGQTEVYF. The CDR3 region has the DNA TGTGCCAGCAGTCCCAGGGACCCGGGACAGACCGAAGTGTACTTC.